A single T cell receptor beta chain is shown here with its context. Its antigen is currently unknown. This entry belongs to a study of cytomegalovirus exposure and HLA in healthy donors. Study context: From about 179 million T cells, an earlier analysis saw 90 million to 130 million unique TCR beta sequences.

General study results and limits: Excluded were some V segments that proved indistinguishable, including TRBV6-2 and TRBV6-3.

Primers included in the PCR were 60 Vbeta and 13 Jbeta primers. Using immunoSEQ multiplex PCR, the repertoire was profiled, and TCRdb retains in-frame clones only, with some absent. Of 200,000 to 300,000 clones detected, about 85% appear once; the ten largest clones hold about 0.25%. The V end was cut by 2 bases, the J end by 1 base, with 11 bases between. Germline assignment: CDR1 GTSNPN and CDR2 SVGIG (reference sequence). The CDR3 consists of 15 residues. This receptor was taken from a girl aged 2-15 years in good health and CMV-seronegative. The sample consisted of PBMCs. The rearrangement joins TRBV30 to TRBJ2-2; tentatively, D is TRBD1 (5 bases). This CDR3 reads CAWSSNRLNTGELFF. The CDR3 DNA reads TGTGCCTGGAGTTCTAACAGGCTGAACACCGGGGAGCTGTTTTTT.